These T cell receptor beta chains were read from a single sample in a study of blood T cell repertoires in COVID-19. TCRdb's table, derived via immunoSEQ multiplex PCR, lists solely in-frame clones and lacks some. The table records 170,000 or so clones, approximately 90% of them present only once. Sequenced material: peripheral blood. These receptor sequences come from a woman aged 18-35 years who had recovered from COVID-19. The CDR3 runs from the conserved cysteine through the conserved F or W. The D gene is left open where the match is weak. Clone size appears in some rows only: once, few, many, or a class for an expanded clone.

>TRBJ2-2|TRBV19|TRBD2|NA
TGTGCCAGTAGGATAGGTAGCGGGGTGAACACCGGGGAGCTGTTTTTT
CASRIGSGVNTGELFF
>TRBJ2-2|TRBV9|TRBD1|NA
TGTGCCAGCAGCGCCGGGACAGAGAACACCGGGGAGCTGTTTTTT
CASSAGTENTGELFF
>TRBJ2-7|TRBV1|NA|NA
TGCACCAGCAGATCCCAGCGTAGCGGACTCTCCTACGAGCAGTACTTC
CTSRSQRSGLSYEQYF
>TRBJ2-7|TRBV7-9|NA|NA
TGTGCCAGCAGCTATGGACACGTAGAAACGCAGTACTTC
CASSYGHVETQYF
>TRBJ2-5|TRBV19|TRBD2|NA
TGTGCCAGTAGTATATGGAGACTAGCGGGAGGGCCTGAAGAGACCCAGTACTTC
CASSIWRLAGGPEETQYF
>TRBJ2-1|TRBV29-1|NA|NA
TGCAGCGTTGACTCGACAGTAAATGAGCAGTTCTTC
CSVDSTVNEQFF
>TRBJ2-7|TRBV6-5|TRBD1|NA
TGTGCCAGCAGTCCGGGACAGGGTAAGCAGTACTTC
CASSPGQGKQYF
>TRBJ2-7|TRBV10-3|NA|NA
TGTGCCACATTGAAGGGGGGGCCCTACGAGCAGTACTTC
CATLKGGPYEQYF
>TRBJ2-1|TRBV24-1|TRBD1|NA
TGTGCCACCAGTGATCCGTCCCGGGACAGGGACAATGAGCAGTTCTTC
CATSDPSRDRDNEQFF
>TRBJ1-1|TRBV7-9|TRBD1|NA
TGTGCCAGCAGCCCTGAGACAGGGTTCGGTACTGAAGCTTTCTTT
CASSPETGFGTEAFF
>TRBJ2-5|TRBV5-1|NA|NA
TGCGCCAGCAGCCCATGGTCCCGGGGGGAGACCCAGTACTTC
CASSPWSRGETQYF
>TRBJ1-3|TRBV6-5|NA|NA
TGTGCCAGCAGCCCAGGGCTGGGGGGAAACACCATATATTTT
CASSPGLGGNTIYF
>TRBJ2-1|TRBV27|NA|NA
TGTGCCAGCAGTTTACCCCCCAACGGGGGCTCCTACAATGAGCAGTTCTTC
CASSLPPNGGSYNEQFF
>TRBJ1-1|TRBV6-2/TRBV6-3|NA|NA
TGTGCCAGCAGTTACTCCCCGCACAACCTGGACACTGAAGCTTTCTTT
CASSYSPHNLDTEAFF
>TRBJ2-3|TRBV9|TRBD2|once
TGTGCCAGCAGCGCCACCTCCGGGACTAGCTACACAGATACGCAGTATTTT
CASSATSGTSYTDTQYF
>TRBJ1-2|TRBV27|TRBD1|NA
TGTGCCAGCAGCAACTCCGGGACAGGGGGTGGCTACACCTTC
CASSNSGTGGGYTF
>TRBJ2-7|TRBV2|NA|NA
TGTGCCAGCGACAGTACTCCCCACGAGCAGTACTTC
CASDSTPHEQYF
>TRBJ2-1|TRBV5-4|TRBD2|NA
TGTGCCAGCAGCGATCTGACTAGCGGGGTCTACAATGAGCAGTTCTTC
CASSDLTSGVYNEQFF
>TRBJ2-2|TRBV11-2|NA|NA
TGTGCCAGCAGCCCCCGTTCCACCGGGGAGCTGTTTTTT
CASSPRSTGELFF
>TRBJ2-1|TRBV3-1/TRBV3-2|NA|NA
TGTGCCAGCAGCCAAGCCAGAGGATACAATGAGCAGTTCTTC
CASSQARGYNEQFF
>TRBJ2-2|TRBV15|NA|NA
TGTGCCACCAGCAGAGATTGGGGGGACGGGGAGCTGTTTTTT
CATSRDWGDGELFF
>TRBJ1-6|TRBV3-1/TRBV3-2|TRBD1|NA
TGTGCCAGCAGCCAAGTGGGACAGGGCTATTCACCCCTCCACTTT
CASSQVGQGYSPLHF
>TRBJ2-1|TRBV4-3|TRBD2|NA
TGCGCCAGCAGCCCTAACTCGGCGCGGACTAGCGGTTACAATGAGCAGTTCTTC
CASSPNSARTSGYNEQFF
>TRBJ1-1|TRBV19|NA|NA
TGTGCCAGTAGTACAGGGCTGAACACTGAAGCTTTCTTT
CASSTGLNTEAFF
>TRBJ2-5|TRBV7-8|NA|NA
TGTGCCAGCCAACCGGGCCCGGGGGAGACCCAGTACTTC
CASQPGPGETQYF
>TRBJ2-1|TRBV2|NA|NA
TGTGCCAGCGAACCAGGGTCCGGCCAGTTCTTC
CASEPGSGQFF
>TRBJ1-5|TRBV10-3|NA|NA
TGTGCCATCAGTGAGTCGCTCAAGGACAGAGGAAATCAGCCCCAGCATTTT
CAISESLKDRGNQPQHF
>TRBJ1-3|TRBV6-5|NA|NA
TGTGCCAGCAGTTACGCGGCAGGGTGGGGAAACACCATATATTTT
CASSYAAGWGNTIYF
>TRBJ2-1|TRBV1|NA|NA
TGCACCGGCCGGACTAGCAATATCCTTGAGCAGTTCTTC
CTGRTSNILEQFF
>TRBJ2-3|TRBV18|TRBD2|NA
TGTGCCAGCTCGCCTTTCGGGACTACCACAGATACGCAGTATTTT
CASSPFGTTTDTQYF
>TRBJ1-2|TRBV7-3|NA|NA
TGTGCCAGCAGCTGGGATCAGACAGGCGCGTATGGCTACACCTTC
CASSWDQTGAYGYTF
>TRBJ2-3|TRBV7-3|NA|NA
TGTGCCAGCAGCTGGGACTTGGCGGGACTGCAGTATTTT
CASSWDLAGLQYF
>TRBJ2-7|TRBV5-6|NA|NA
TGTGCCAGCAGCGAATACTGGTCCTACGAGCAGTACTTC
CASSEYWSYEQYF
>TRBJ1-2|TRBV5-4|TRBD1|NA
TGTGCCAGCAGCGCCCGGACAGGGGGCGCCTTGAACTATGGCTACACCTTC
CASSARTGGALNYGYTF
>TRBJ1-2|TRBV3-1/TRBV3-2|NA|NA
TGTGCCAGCAGCCAAGATGCCGGGAACTATGGCTACACCTTC
CASSQDAGNYGYTF
>TRBJ2-3|TRBV29-1|TRBD1|NA
TGCAGCGTTGAGGGAGACAGGGGGCAGCTGGATACGCAGTATTTT
CSVEGDRGQLDTQYF
>TRBJ1-2|TRBV2|NA|NA
TGTGCCAGCAGTGGGCAGCAGACTATCTATGGCTACACCTTC
CASSGQQTIYGYTF
>TRBJ2-1|TRBV7-9|TRBD2|NA
TGTGCCAGCAGCCGTGCGCGCGGGAGTTTGAATGAGCAGTTCTTC
CASSRARGSLNEQFF
>TRBJ1-1|TRBV5-1|NA|NA
TGCGCCAGCTACAGGGATTGGAAGACTGAAGCTTTCTTT
CASYRDWKTEAFF
>TRBJ1-4|TRBV4-3|TRBD1|once
TGCGCCAGCAGCCAAGAGTTCGGACAGGGAAATGAAAAACTGTTTTTT
CASSQEFGQGNEKLFF
>TRBJ2-5|TRBV11-1|NA|NA
TGTGCCAGCAAGGGGGGGGTTTGGGAGACCCAGTACTTC
CASKGGVWETQYF
>TRBJ2-3|TRBV7-2|TRBD2|NA
TGTGCCAGCAGCCGTGGAGCGGGAGGGCCCGGAGATACGCAGTATTTT
CASSRGAGGPGDTQYF
>TRBJ1-2|TRBV25-1|TRBD1|NA
TGTGCCAGCAGTGTGACAGGGGGGTTTGGCTACACCTTC
CASSVTGGFGYTF
>TRBJ1-1|TRBV7-9|TRBD1|NA
TGTGCCAGCAGCGCCCGACAGGGTGAGAACACTGAAGCTTTCTTT
CASSARQGENTEAFF
>TRBJ1-2|TRBV5-1|NA|NA
TGCGCCAGCAGCGCTGTACAGGGTTTGAACGGCTACACCTTC
CASSAVQGLNGYTF
>TRBJ2-3|TRBV18|TRBD2|NA
TGTGCCAGCTCCCACTTAGCGGGGAGCACAGATACGCAGTATTTT
CASSHLAGSTDTQYF
>TRBJ2-5|TRBV28|NA|NA
TGTGCCAGCAGTTCGGGTTTGGAGACCCAGTACTTC
CASSSGLETQYF
>TRBJ1-3|TRBV7-2|NA|NA
TGTGCCAGCAGCTTAGGGACACGCTCTGGAAACACCATATATTTT
CASSLGTRSGNTIYF
>TRBJ2-3|TRBV20-1|TRBD2|NA
TGCAGTGCTAGTGGTAGCGGGAGAGTGGCAGATACGCAGTATTTT
CSASGSGRVADTQYF
>TRBJ1-2|TRBV6-6|NA|NA
TGTGCCAGCAGTTATCAGGATGTGAATGGCTACACCTTC
CASSYQDVNGYTF
>TRBJ1-2|TRBV5-1|TRBD1|NA
TGCGCCAGCAGCGATGGGGGGGACAGGGCTGGTCGTCGGCTTGGCTACACCTTC
CASSDGGDRAGRRLGYTF
>TRBJ2-5|TRBV5-6|NA|NA
TGTGCCAGCAGCTTGGCCGGGCACAGGGTGGAAGAGACCCAGTACTTC
CASSLAGHRVEETQYF
>TRBJ2-1|TRBV7-3|TRBD2|NA
TGTGCCAGCAGCTTAAACCCGGGACTAGGGAGCTACAATGAGCAGTTCTTC
CASSLNPGLGSYNEQFF
>TRBJ2-5|TRBV11-1|TRBD2|NA
TGTGCCAGCAGCTATATTCTAGCGGGGGGGCGAGAGACCCAGTACTTC
CASSYILAGGRETQYF
>TRBJ1-6|TRBV5-1|NA|NA
TGCGCCAGCAGCTTGGACGGAGACTATAATTCACCCCTCCACTTT
CASSLDGDYNSPLHF